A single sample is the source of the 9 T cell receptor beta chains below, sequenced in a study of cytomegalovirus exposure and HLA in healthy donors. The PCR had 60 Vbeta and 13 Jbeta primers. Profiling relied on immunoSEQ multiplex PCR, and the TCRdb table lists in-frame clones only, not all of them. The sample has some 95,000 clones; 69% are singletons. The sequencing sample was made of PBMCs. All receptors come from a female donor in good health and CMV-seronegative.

For the CDR3, the DNA is TGTGCCAGCAGCCCCTACCAGGGCACCGGGGAGCTGTTTTTT. It specifies CASSPYQGTGELFF. The V call is TRBV7-9, the J call TRBJ2-2; weak D call: TRBD1 (5 bases). CDR1 SEHNR and CDR2 FQNEAQ come from the germline V gene (reference sequence). CDR3 length: 14 amino acids. Trimming cost V 5 bases and J 4 bases, with 11 bases left between them. Filled out from reference TRBV7-9 and TRBJ2-2, the complete variable domain reads DTGVSQNPRHKITKRGQNVTFRCDPISEHNRLYWYRQTLGQGPEFLTYFQNEAQLEKSRLLSDRFSAERPKGSFSTLEIQRTEQGDSAMYLCASSPYQGTGELFFGEGSRLTVL.

The CDR3 loop is CASSGGQWTNTGELFF. The CDR3 nucleotides read TGTGCCAGCAGTGGGGGACAGTGGACCAACACCGGGGAGCTGTTTTTT. The rearrangement joins TRBV6-1 to TRBJ2-2; 7 bases are shared with TRBD1. Germline assignment: CDR1 MNHNS and CDR2 SASEGT. The CDR3 consists of 16 residues. Trimming at V came to 4 bases and at J to 2 bases, leaving 7 bases not matched to a gene.

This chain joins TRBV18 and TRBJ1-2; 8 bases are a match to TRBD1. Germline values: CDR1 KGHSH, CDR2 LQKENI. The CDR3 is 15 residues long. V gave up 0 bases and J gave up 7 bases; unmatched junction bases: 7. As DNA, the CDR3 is TGTGCCAGCTCACCACCGAACCAGGGGGCTGGTGGCTACACCTTC. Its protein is CASSPPNQGAGGYTF.

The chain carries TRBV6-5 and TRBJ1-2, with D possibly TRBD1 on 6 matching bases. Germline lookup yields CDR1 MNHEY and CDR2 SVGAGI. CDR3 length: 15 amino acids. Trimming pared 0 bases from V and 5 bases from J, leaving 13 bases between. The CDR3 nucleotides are TGTGCCAGCAGTTACTCGGGGGCAGCAGGTTATGGCTACACCTTC. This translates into CASSYSGAAGYGYTF.

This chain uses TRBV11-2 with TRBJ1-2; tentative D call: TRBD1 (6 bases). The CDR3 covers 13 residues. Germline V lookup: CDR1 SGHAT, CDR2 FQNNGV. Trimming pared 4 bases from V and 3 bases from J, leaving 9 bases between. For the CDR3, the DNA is TGTGCCAGCAGCTCGGACAGCGACTATGGCTACACCTTC. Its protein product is CASSSDSDYGYTF.

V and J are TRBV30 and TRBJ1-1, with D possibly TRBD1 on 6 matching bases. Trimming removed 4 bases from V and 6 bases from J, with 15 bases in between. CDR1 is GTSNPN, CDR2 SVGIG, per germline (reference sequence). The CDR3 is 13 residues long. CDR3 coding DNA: TGTGCCTGGACCCTAGGGGGTGACGCTGAAGCTTTCTTT. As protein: CAWTLGGDAEAFF. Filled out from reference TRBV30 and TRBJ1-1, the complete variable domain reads SQTIHQWPATLVQPVGSPLSLECTVEGTSNPNLYWYRQAAGRGLQLLFYSVGIGQISSEVPQNLSASRPQDRQFILSSKKLLLSDSGFYLCAWTLGGDAEAFFGQGTRLTVV.

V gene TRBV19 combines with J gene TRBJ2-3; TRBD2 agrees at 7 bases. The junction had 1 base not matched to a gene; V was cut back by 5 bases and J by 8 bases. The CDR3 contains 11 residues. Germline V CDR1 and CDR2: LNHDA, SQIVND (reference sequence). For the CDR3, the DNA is TGTGCCAGTAGTTGGGGGGGTACGCAGTATTTT. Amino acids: CASSWGGTQYF.

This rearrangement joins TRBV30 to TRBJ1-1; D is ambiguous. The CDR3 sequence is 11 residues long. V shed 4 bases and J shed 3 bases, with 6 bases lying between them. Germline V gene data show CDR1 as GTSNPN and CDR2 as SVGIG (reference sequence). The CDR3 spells CAWTRYTEAFF. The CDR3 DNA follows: TGTGCCTGGACCCGTTACACTGAAGCTTTCTTT.

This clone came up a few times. The CDR3 is CATQGTGALSGANVLTF. The CDR3 bases are TGTGCCACTCAAGGTACAGGGGCACTCTCAGGGGCCAACGTCCTGACTTTC. This chain joins TRBV10-3 and TRBJ2-6; 7 bases are shared with TRBD1. From germline, CDR1 is ENHRY and CDR2 SYGVKD. Losses at the gene ends were 10 bases for V and 4 bases for J; bases not matched to a gene: 16. The CDR3 sequence is 17 residues long.